This entry lists 3 T cell receptor beta chains sequenced from one sample in a study of CD8 T cell repertoires and HIV-1 epitope variants. Their recognized antigens are unknown. Some clones are missing from TCRdb's copy, which holds only in-frame ones; the method was immunoSEQ multiplex PCR. Among some 5,700 clones listed, about three fifths were seen once. Material for sequencing was cultured CD8+ T cells derived from PBMCs. The receptors originated from a male donor with HIV.

The chain combines TRBV27 with TRBJ2-5; D remains unclear. Trimming left V 5 bases short and J 5 bases short, with 9 bases between. Germline assignment: CDR1 MNHEY and CDR2 SMNVEV (reference sequence). The CDR3 has 12 amino acids. The CDR3 nucleotides are TGTGCCAGCAGTCAAGGTGGGGAGACCCAGTACTTC. Translated: CASSQGGETQYF.

The chain couples TRBV19 to TRBJ2-7; 7 nucleotides agree with TRBD1. Germline trimming cut 9 bases from V and 3 bases from J; bases unmatched to any gene: 5. CDR3 length: 12 residues. Germline V gene lookup returns CDR1 LNHDA and CDR2 SQIVND (reference sequence). CDR3 nucleotide sequence: TGTGCCAGCTCGGACAGGTTCTACGAGCAGTACTTC. Its protein is CASSDRFYEQYF.

V gene TRBV11-2 combines with J gene TRBJ2-7; D gene unclear. V lost 0 bases and J 2 bases, leaving 11 bases between the germline ends. This CDR3 spans 15 amino acids. CDR1 and CDR2 (germline): SGHAT, FQNNGV. The CDR3 DNA reads TGTGCCAGCAGCTTAGAAGCCGGGCTCGCCTACGAGCAGTACTTC. It translates to CASSLEAGLAYEQYF.